The entry that follows covers one TCR beta chain sequence. This sample stems from a study of blood T cell repertoires in COVID-19. Only in-frame clones appear in the TCRdb table, and some are missing; sequencing was by immunoSEQ multiplex PCR. Here the sample spans roughly 200,000 clones, 89% being singletons. Germline CDR1 reads SGHNT; CDR2 reads YYREEE (reference sequence). The CDR3 loop spans 19 amino acids. Unmatched junction bases numbered 11, after V lost 4 bases and J lost 0 bases. The sample consisted of PBMCs or T cells enriched from blood (not recorded which). The V gene is TRBV5-4, the J gene TRBJ2-6; the match to TRBD1 covers 9 bases. This TCR was recovered from a woman aged 40 to 50 with acute COVID-19. CDR3 protein: CASSHARDRVSSGANVLTF. CDR3 nucleotides: TGTGCCAGCAGCCACGCCCGGGACAGGGTAAGCTCTGGGGCCAACGTCCTGACTTTC.